Many counts were recorded for the clone carrying this T cell receptor (beta chain). The data derive from a study of molecular identifiers for immune sequencing clone quantification. TCR libraries were built in bulk with a published protocol and specific TCR primers. TCRdb analysed the PCR reads with MiXCR anew, one entry per CDR3 protein. The data contain 490,000 or so distinct CDR3 sequences, roughly 26% of them seen just once; the ten biggest clones take up around 0.8%. CDR1 and CDR2 from the germline V gene are SEHNR and FQNEAQ (reference sequence). V was clipped by 6 bases and J by 3 bases, with 15 bases between them. The CDR3 is 15 amino acids.

The V call is TRBV7-9, the J call TRBJ2-4; tentatively, D is TRBD2 (5 bases). The specimen sequenced was naive CD8+ T cells from blood, with Jurkat cell RNA spiked in. The subset was: FACS-sorted CD8+CD4-CCR7+CD45RA+ naive T cells. The clonotype originates from a human donor in good health. Some libraries in this study had Jurkat cell RNA spiked in. The CDR3 loop is CASSHREALKNIQYF. The CDR3 nucleotides read TGTGCCAGCAGTCACCGGGAAGCACTCAAAAACATTCAGTACTTC.